This T cell receptor beta chain was captured by sequencing in a study of cytomegalovirus exposure and HLA in healthy donors. Study observations and caveats: In all likelihood, a cluster of highly shared sequence variants was a sequencing artifact.

Use of 60 Vbeta and 13 Jbeta primers characterized the PCR. The method was immunoSEQ multiplex PCR; TCRdb's version includes in-frame clones alone and lacks a portion of them. The sample contains roughly 150,000 clones, roughly 81% of which appear only once. This CDR3 region has 14 residues. The J segment lost 9 bases and the V segment lost 5 bases, leaving 8 bases of the junction unmatched. Germline V gene data show CDR1 as SEHNR and CDR2 as FQNEAQ (reference sequence). When sampled, the donors appeared nominally healthy, though they likely had unrecorded immune exposures. This clone was detected once. Antigen: not known.

The TCR was taken from a woman younger than 30 in good health and CMV-seronegative. The material sequenced was PBMCs. The chain employs TRBV7-9 and TRBJ1-5; 9 bases agree with TRBD1. This chain's CDR3 is CASSPGTGILPQHF. CDR3 nucleotides: TGTGCCAGCAGCCCCGGGACAGGGATATTGCCCCAGCATTTT.